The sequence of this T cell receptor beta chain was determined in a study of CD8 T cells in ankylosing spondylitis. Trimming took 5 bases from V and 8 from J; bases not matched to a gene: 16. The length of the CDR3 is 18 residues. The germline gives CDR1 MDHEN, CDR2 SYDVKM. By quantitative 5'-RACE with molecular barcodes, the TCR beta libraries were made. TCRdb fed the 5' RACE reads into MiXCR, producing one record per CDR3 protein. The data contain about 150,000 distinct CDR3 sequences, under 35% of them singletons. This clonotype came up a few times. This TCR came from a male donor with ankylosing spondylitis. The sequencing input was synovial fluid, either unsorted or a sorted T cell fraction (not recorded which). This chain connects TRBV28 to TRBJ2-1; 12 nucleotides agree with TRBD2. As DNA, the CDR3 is TGTGCCAGCAGTCGACTAGCGGGAGTCAGGGGGGTTATGGATGAGCAGTTCTTC. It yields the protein CASSRLAGVRGVMDEQFF. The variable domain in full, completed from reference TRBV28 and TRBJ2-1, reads DVKVTQSSRYLVKRTGEKVFLECVQDMDHENMFWYRQDPGLGLRLIYFSYDVKMKEKGDIPEGYSVSREKKERFSLILESASTNQTSMYLCASSRLAGVRGVMDEQFFGPGTRLTVL.